These 9 T cell receptor beta chains were sequenced from one sample in a study of spatial heterogeneity in lung cancer. The time point denotes: sample taken at primary tumor resection. In each case, whole RNA from tumor, nontumor lung or frozen PBMC was sequenced unsorted. Via MiXCR, TCRdb re-called the 5' RACE reads, giving one row per CDR3 protein. The repertoire holds about 10,000 distinct CDR3 sequences, with approximately 5% as singletons. Sequencing was performed on PBMCs, taken at surgery. The receptors come from a male donor with early-stage non-small cell lung cancer.

By share, this clonotype counts as medium-sized. The V call is TRBV23-1, the J call TRBJ1-6; 9 positions match TRBD1. TRBV23-1 is sorted into the ORF group, with uncertain function. V gave up 6 bases and J gave up 10 bases; unmatched junction bases: 13. There are 16 residues in the CDR3. This CDR3 is CASRRSTGQGGSPLHF. As DNA, the CDR3 is TGCGCCAGCAGGCGGTCGACGGGACAGGGAGGGTCACCCCTCCACTTT.

There are a few counts of this clonotype. The chain carries TRBV9 and TRBJ2-5; D gene uncertain. This CDR3 is 12 amino acids long. Germline CDR1 reads SGDLS; CDR2 reads YYNGEE. Trimming pared 5 bases from V and 0 bases from J, leaving 5 bases between. The CDR3 reads CASSQNQETQYF. The CDR3 DNA follows: TGTGCCAGCAGTCAAAACCAAGAGACCCAGTACTTC.

In this sample, this clonotype turned up many times. The chain uses TRBV28 and TRBJ2-3; maybe TRBD1 (7 bases). Trimming left V 2 bases short and J 1 base short, with 13 bases between. The CDR3 covers 16 residues. Per germline, CDR1 MDHEN and CDR2 SYDVKM. The CDR3 spells CASSLIQGGRTDTQYF. The CDR3 DNA sequence: TGTGCCAGCAGTTTAATTCAGGGGGGTCGCACAGATACGCAGTATTTT.

This clonotype was seen ten or more times. This chain connects TRBV20-1 to TRBJ2-2; no definite D call. The CDR3 contains 14 residues. The V end was cut by 4 bases, the J end by 0 bases, with 9 bases between. The V gene's germline CDR1 is DFQATT and CDR2 SNEGSKA (reference sequence). CDR3 amino acids: CSATMTTNTGELFF. The CDR3 DNA reads as TGCAGTGCTACGATGACGACGAACACCGGGGAGCTGTTTTTT.

The rearrangement uses TRBV7-2 and TRBJ1-2; D not resolved. Germline values: CDR1 SGHTA, CDR2 FQGNSA. This CDR3 is 14 amino acids long. V gave up 5 bases and J gave up 6 bases, with 16 bases separating them. The CDR3 bases are TGTGCCAGCAGCCTGGGCGGGGTCCCCCATGGCTACACCTTC. Its translation is CASSLGGVPHGYTF.

The CDR3: CSARTSGSGTGELFF. As DNA, the CDR3 is TGCAGTGCTCGGACTAGCGGGTCTGGGACCGGGGAGCTGTTTTTT. This chain joins TRBV20-1 and TRBJ2-2; 11 bases match TRBD2. The V and J ends lost 5 bases and 5 bases, in that order; junction bases with no gene match: 7. CDR1 and CDR2 (germline): DFQATT, SNEGSKA (reference sequence). The CDR3 loop spans 15 amino acids.

This clonotype has ten or more counts. This chain joins TRBV7-2 and TRBJ2-1; D is perhaps TRBD2 (6 bases). Per germline, CDR1 SGHTA and CDR2 FQGNSA. V was cut by 4 bases and J by 7 bases, with 14 bases left in between. This CDR3 has 14 residues. This CDR3 reads CASSSGTSKNEQFF. CDR3 DNA: TGTGCCAGCAGCTCAGGGACTTCAAAGAATGAGCAGTTCTTC.

This clonotype was picked up many times. This chain uses TRBV29-1 with TRBJ2-1; 11 bases are a match to TRBD2. The length of the CDR3 is 14 residues. CDR1 and CDR2 from the germline V gene are SQVTM and ANQGSEA. After removal of 7 bases from V and 8 bases from J, the junction contained 10 bases not matched to a gene. CDR3 protein: CSAVGPGLADEQFF. The CDR3 region has the DNA TGCAGCGCCGTGGGCCCGGGACTAGCGGATGAGCAGTTCTTC.

This clonotype has just a few counts. Compared with germline, one end of the junction differs, possibly owing to a read error. The V gene is TRBV7-2, the J gene TRBJ2-7; 8 positions agree with TRBD2. The CDR3 extends over 15 amino acids. Germline V gene data show CDR1 as SGHTA and CDR2 as FQGNSA. CDR3: CASSLAGSSTYEQYF. CDR3 nucleotide sequence: TGTGCCAGCAGTTTAGCGGGGTCCAGCACCTACGAGCAGTACTTC.